This T cell receptor (beta chain) was retrieved from a study of technical replicates of blood from several donors. TCRdb keeps only in-frame clones here, not all; method: immunoSEQ multiplex PCR. This sample has some 80,000 clones, with more than 85% found just once. The CDR3 runs 18 residues. Germline V gene data show CDR1 as MNHNS and CDR2 as SASEGT. With 1 base clipped from V and 10 bases from J, the junction kept 19 bases outside the gene matches. The chain employs TRBV6-1 and TRBJ1-1, with TRBD1 identical over 9 bases. Sequencing used T cells isolated from PBMCs. The receptor's source is a human donor in good health. The chain's CDR3 is CASSEVWGTGRGVWRAFF. CDR3 sequence (DNA): TGTGCCAGCAGTGAAGTTTGGGGGACAGGGCGCGGCGTTTGGCGAGCTTTCTTT.